This T cell receptor beta chain derives from a study of spatial heterogeneity in lung cancer. The wider study: There were, on average, more than ten raw-read appearances for each unique TCR and UMI combination.

This clonotype was recorded many times. Documented time point: sample taken at primary tumor resection. Tumor, nontumor lung or frozen PBMC supplied whole RNA that was sequenced unsorted. The donors, 72 patients with untreated early-stage non-small cell lung cancer, provided the samples. Single TCR cDNA molecules each had their own unique molecular identifier. TCRdb independently ran MiXCR on the 5' RACE reads; one entry per CDR3 protein. In the table there are 40,000 or so distinct CDR3 sequences, 7.5% of which are singletons. Germline V lookup: CDR1 SGHNT, CDR2 YYREEE (reference sequence). Trimming took off 0 bases at V and 9 bases at J, with 9 bases between the two ends. The CDR3 runs to 12 residues.

This specimen consisted of PBMCs, obtained at surgery. This receptor was obtained from a male donor with early-stage non-small cell lung cancer. The chain carries TRBV5-4 and TRBJ1-2; D remains unclear. CDR3 region: CASSLEQLSYTF. The CDR3 DNA reads TGTGCCAGCAGCTTGGAACAGTTGAGCTACACCTTC.